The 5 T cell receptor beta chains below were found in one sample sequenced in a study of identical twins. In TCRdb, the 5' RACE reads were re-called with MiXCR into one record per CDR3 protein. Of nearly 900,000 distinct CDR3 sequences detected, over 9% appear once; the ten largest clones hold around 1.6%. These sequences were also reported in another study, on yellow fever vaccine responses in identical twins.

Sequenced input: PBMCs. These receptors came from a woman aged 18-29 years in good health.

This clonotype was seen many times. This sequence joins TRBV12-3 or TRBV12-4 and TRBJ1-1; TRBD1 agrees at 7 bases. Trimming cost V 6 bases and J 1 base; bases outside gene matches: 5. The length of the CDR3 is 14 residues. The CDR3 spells CASSYGTANTEAFF. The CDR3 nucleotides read TGTGCCAGCAGCTATGGGACAGCGAACACTGAAGCTTTCTTT.

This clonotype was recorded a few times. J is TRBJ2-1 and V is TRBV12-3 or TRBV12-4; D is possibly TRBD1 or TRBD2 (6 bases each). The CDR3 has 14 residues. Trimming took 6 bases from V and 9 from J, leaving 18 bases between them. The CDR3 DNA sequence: TGTGCCAGCAGCCAACGTTGGGGGGCGGGTGAGCAGTTCTTC. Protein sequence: CASSQRWGAGEQFF.

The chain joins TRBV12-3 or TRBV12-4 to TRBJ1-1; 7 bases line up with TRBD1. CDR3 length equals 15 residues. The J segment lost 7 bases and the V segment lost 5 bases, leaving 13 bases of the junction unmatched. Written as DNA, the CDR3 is TGTGCCAGCAGTATCTCGGGACAGACGGGATTTGAAGCTTTCTTT. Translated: CASSISGQTGFEAFF.

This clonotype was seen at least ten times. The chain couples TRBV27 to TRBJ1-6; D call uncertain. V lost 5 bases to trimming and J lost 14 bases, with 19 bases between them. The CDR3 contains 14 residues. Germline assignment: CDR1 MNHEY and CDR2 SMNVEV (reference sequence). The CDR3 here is CASSPRTRGETLHF. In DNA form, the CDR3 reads TGTGCCAGCAGTCCCAGGACGCGGGGTGAAACCCTCCACTTT.

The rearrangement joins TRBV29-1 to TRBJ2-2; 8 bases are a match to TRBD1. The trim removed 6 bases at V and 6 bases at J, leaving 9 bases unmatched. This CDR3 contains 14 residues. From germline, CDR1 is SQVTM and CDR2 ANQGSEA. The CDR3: CSVISDRDAGELFF. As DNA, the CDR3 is TGCAGCGTAATATCGGACAGGGACGCCGGGGAGCTGTTTTTT.